The 7 T cell receptor beta chains listed next were all sequenced from one sample in a study of STAT3 mutations in large granular lymphocyte leukemia. Sequenced by immunoSEQ multiplex PCR; TCRdb stores in-frame clones only, minus some. The table has approximately 42,000 clones, approximately 78% seen once. Study-level points and caveats: In T-cell large granular lymphocyte leukemia, about half of patients showed multiple immunodominant subclonotypes.

No antigen has been assigned to these receptors. The sequencing sample was made of PBMCs. The receptors originated from a human donor with T large granular lymphocyte leukemia. Some clones in this sample may be carry-over from other donors' samples.

The chain links TRBV18 to TRBJ1-1; TRBD1 agrees at 8 bases. Germline-derived CDR1 and CDR2 are KGHSH and LQKENI. This CDR3 region has 15 residues. The V gene end was trimmed by 3 bases and the J gene end by 8 bases; junction bases not matched to a gene: 11. DNA of the CDR3: TGTGCCAGCTCACCCACAGGGGGTCGGGGGCTGGAAGCTTTCTTT. This encodes CASSPTGGRGLEAFF.

V and J are TRBV19 and TRBJ1-4; no definite D call. The CDR3 has 14 residues. The V end was cut by 3 bases, the J end by 7 bases, with 12 bases between. Germline V CDR1 and CDR2: LNHDA, SQIVND (reference sequence). CDR3 DNA sequence: TGTGCCAGTAGTATCCCGGCGAGAAGTGAAAAACTGTTTTTT. This gives the protein CASSIPARSEKLFF. The variable domain in full, with the rest retrieved from reference TRBV19 and TRBJ1-4, is DGGITQSPKYLFRKEGQNVTLSCEQNLNHDAMYWYRQDPGQGLRLIYYSQIVNDFQKGDIAEGYSVSREKKESFPLTVTSAQKNPTAFYLCASSIPARSEKLFFGSGTQLSVL.

This chain links TRBV6-1 with TRBJ2-3; 12 nucleotides line up with TRBD2. V dropped 2 bases and J dropped 3; count of bases not matched to a gene: 6. The CDR3 has 17 residues. Germline CDR1 is MNHNS and CDR2 is SASEGT. The CDR3 protein is CASSELVGLAGTDTQYF. For the CDR3, the DNA is TGTGCCAGCAGTGAATTGGTAGGACTAGCGGGGACAGATACGCAGTATTTT.

The sample holds a few counts of this clone. Other DNA sequences within the sample encode an identical CDR3. The chain combines TRBV18 with TRBJ2-5, with D possibly being TRBD1 or TRBD2 (5 bases each). Trimming took 1 base from V and 5 from J, leaving 5 bases between them. Germline V gene sequence: CDR1 KGHSH, CDR2 LQKENI. CDR3 size: 12 residues. The CDR3 protein is CASSPRGETQYF. The CDR3 nucleotides are TGTGCCAGCTCACCACGGGGGGAGACCCAGTACTTC. The full variable domain, rest sourced from reference TRBV18 and TRBJ2-5, is NAGVMQNPRHLVRRRGQEARLRCSPMKGHSHVYWYRQLPEEGLKFMVYLQKENIIDESGMPKERFSAEFPKEGPSILRIQQVVRGDSAAYFCASSPRGETQYFGPGTRLLVL.

This clone was observed a few times. The rearrangement links TRBV28 to TRBJ1-2; D unresolved. This CDR3 spans 12 amino acids. The V end lost 2 bases, the J end lost 4 bases, and 5 bases lay between the germline ends. CDR1 MDHEN and CDR2 SYDVKM come from the germline V gene. CDR3 region: CASSLLLYGYTF. As DNA, the CDR3 is TGTGCCAGCAGTTTACTTCTCTATGGCTACACCTTC.

This rearrangement joins TRBV29-1 to TRBJ2-5, with 10 bases matching TRBD2. The CDR3 is made up of 13 amino acids. V shed 5 bases, J shed 4 bases, and the junction held 4 bases outside the gene matches. Germline V gene data show CDR1 as SQVTM and CDR2 as ANQGSEA. The DNA of the CDR3 is TGCAGCGTTCTACTAGCGGGACGAGAGACCCAGTACTTC. Its protein product is CSVLLAGRETQYF.

About this clone itself: Other nucleotide sequences in the sample specify the same CDR3. This chain links TRBV7-2 with TRBJ2-3; tentatively, D is TRBD2 (6 bases). The CDR3 runs to 15 residues. Trimming removed 0 bases from V and 0 bases from J, with 7 bases in between. CDR1 and CDR2 from the germline V gene are SGHTA and FQGNSA. CDR3 region: CASSLAGGSTDTQYF. CDR3 DNA: TGTGCCAGCAGCTTAGCGGGGGGTAGCACAGATACGCAGTATTTT.